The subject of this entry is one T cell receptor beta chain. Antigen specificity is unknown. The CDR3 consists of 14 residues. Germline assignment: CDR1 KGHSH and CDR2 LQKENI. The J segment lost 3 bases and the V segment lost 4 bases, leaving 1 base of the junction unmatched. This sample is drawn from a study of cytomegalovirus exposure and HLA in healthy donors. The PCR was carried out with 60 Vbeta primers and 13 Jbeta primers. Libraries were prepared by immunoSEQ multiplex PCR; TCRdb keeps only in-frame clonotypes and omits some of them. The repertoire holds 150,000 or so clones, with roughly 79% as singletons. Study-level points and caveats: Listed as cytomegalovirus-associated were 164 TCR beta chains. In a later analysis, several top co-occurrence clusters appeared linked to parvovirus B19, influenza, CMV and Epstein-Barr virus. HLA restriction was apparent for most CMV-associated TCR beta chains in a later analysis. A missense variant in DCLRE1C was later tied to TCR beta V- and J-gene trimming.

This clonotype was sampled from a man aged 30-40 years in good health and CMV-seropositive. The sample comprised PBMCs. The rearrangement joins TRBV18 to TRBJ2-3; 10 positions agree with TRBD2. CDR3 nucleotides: TGTGCCAGCTCACGGACTAGCGGAACAGATACGCAGTATTTT. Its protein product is CASSRTSGTDTQYF.